The count of the clone carrying this TCR beta chain is one. Only in-frame clones appear in the TCRdb table, and some are missing; sequencing was by immunoSEQ multiplex PCR. The data contain about 23,000 clones, about 76% of them singletons. The length of the CDR3 is 14 residues. Germline assignment: CDR1 MNHNS and CDR2 SASEGT. V gave up 4 bases and J gave up 6 bases; unmatched junction bases: 7. This sample was taken from a study of OX40 agonist ivuxolimab in advanced cancers. V gene TRBV6-1 combines with J gene TRBJ2-7, with 9 positions matching TRBD1. This receptor was taken from an adult with an advanced solid tumor such as melanoma, head and neck, liver or kidney cancer. Sequencing was performed on CD4+ or CD8+ T cells sorted from blood, taken in a trial of the OX40 agonist ivuxolimab. Here the CDR3 DNA reads TGTGCCAGCAGTGCGGTGGGACAGGGTGCCGAGCAGTACTTC. Translated: CASSAVGQGAEQYF.